There are a few counts of the clone carrying this T cell receptor (beta chain). Its antigen is as yet unknown. The data were taken from a study of T cells in Graves' hyperthyroidism and ophthalmopathy. Hyperthyroidism had been newly diagnosed in patients aged 18 to 65, and its duration was under 2 months. V was pared by 3 bases and J by 4 bases, with 12 bases between. CDR1 LNHNV and CDR2 YYDKDF come from the germline V gene (reference sequence). The CDR3 is 14 residues long. Researchers amplified the TCR beta CDR3 regions from RNA transcripts. First-round RT-PCR with HTBI primers amplified the TCR CDR3 region. Each CDR3 protein gets one entry after TCRdb re-called the multiplex PCR reads with MiXCR. In the table there are roughly 290,000 distinct CDR3 sequences, roughly 13% of which are singletons. General observations from the study: It was a median roughly six months before onset that the model predicted ophthalmopathy. Researchers report that a 13 V-J model separated ophthalmopathy from stable hyperthyroidism.

The rearrangement joins TRBV15 to TRBJ2-5; the D is unclear. Sequencing used blood. The sequence was obtained from a woman aged 40-49 years with Graves' hyperthyroidism. The CDR3 loop reads CATSSRALLETQYF. Here the CDR3 DNA reads TGTGCCACCAGCAGTCGGGCCCTTCTAGAGACCCAGTACTTC.